The entry below describes one T cell receptor beta chain. The assay was immunoSEQ multiplex PCR, and TCRdb's table has in-frame clones only and misses some. The profile shows more than 55,000 clones, approximately 91% of them singletons. The data originate from a study of T cell changes during pregnancy in multiple sclerosis. The germline gives CDR1 MDHEN, CDR2 SYDVKM. The CDR3 runs to 18 residues. V trimming: 7 bases; J trimming: 3 bases; junction bases outside the gene matches: 20. The TCR sequence derives from a female donor with multiple sclerosis, enrolled in a pregnancy study. Sequencing was performed on peripheral blood, taken in the second trimester of pregnancy. The V call is TRBV28, the J call TRBJ2-7; 8 bases align to TRBD1. CDR3 sequence: CASNFRWGQETRSYEQYF. In DNA form, the CDR3 reads TGTGCCAGCAACTTCCGTTGGGGACAGGAGACAAGAAGCTACGAGCAGTACTTC.